This paragraph reports one T cell receptor (beta chain). This clonotype has a count of ten or more. It lacks a known antigen. Base qualities were left out, and no much larger clone turns up one base away. The TCR beta CDR3 regions were amplified from the RNA transcripts. The first round of RT-PCR for the TCR CDR3 was performed with the HTBI primer set and the Qiagen OneStep RT-PCR kit. Libraries were constructed in a second round of multiplex PCR, after which size selection and purification were performed. Libraries were sequenced paired-end with 100 bp reads on an Illumina HiSeq2000. Concerning the study's data processing: SOAPnuke was used to process the raw data, throwing out any read that contained adapters or uncalled bases, had a mean Phred below 15, or lacked an exact constant-primer or identifier match. COPE v1.2.5 was used to merge high-quality paired reads, and clonotypes were defined as unique nucleotide sequences. Clonotypes were aligned to IMGT TRBV, TRBD and TRBJ reference segments using MiTCR v1.1. The analysis was restricted to V-J combinations with a frequency above 0.0001, which together covered 99.2% of the repertoires. A TCS score was defined as the ratio between F50 (clonal expansion) and ExV (chaos), using BLOSUM62-based TCRdist between CDR3 peptides within each V-J. Welch's t-statistics and random forest reduced fewer than 550 V-J features to roughly 13, which were used in a naive Bayes classifier (R e1071). TCRdb reanalyzed the raw reads on its own, using fastp at Q25 for trimming and MiXCR for clone calling, and kept in-frame beta chains. CDR3 protein sequences are deduplicated, and each keeps its most common genes and DNA. These V and J calls derive from TCRdb rather than the authors' analysis. A total of approximately 380,000 distinct CDR3 sequences appear in this sample, about 18% of them only once. Around 3.4% of the sample rests with the top ten.

The sample is drawn from a study of T cells in Graves' hyperthyroidism and ophthalmopathy (dated by TCRdb to between 2018 and 2021). Context from the whole study: Peripheral blood was sampled at the time of initial diagnosis, prior to any treatment. To identify distinguishing TCR V-J signatures, a discovery cohort of around 100 patients was used, comprising roughly 45 with Graves' ophthalmopathy and approximately 57 with stable Graves' hyperthyroidism. An independent validation cohort of under 20 hyperthyroidism patients and about 16 patients who later progressed to ophthalmopathy tested prospective prediction of ophthalmopathy. The roughly 90 discovery patients were divided at random into training and test sets in a 7:3 ratio. The study also compared thyroid tissue and blood T-cell repertoires from roughly 6 Graves' hyperthyroidism patients. Following sampling, methimazole starting at 30 mg daily was given to hyperthyroidism patients, and high-dose intravenous methylprednisolone was given to ophthalmopathy patients. The paper reports TCR Vbeta CDR3 sequencing of some 140 peripheral blood samples: 40 to 45 ophthalmopathy, 75 to 80 hyperthyroidism and approximately 17 progressor patients.

Based on the germline V gene, the CDR1 and CDR2 sequences are MNHNS and SASEGT. Germline trimming: 2 bases from V, 3 bases from J; junction bases outside gene matches: 3. The CDR3 has 15 amino acids, counting the end cysteine and phenylalanine. The sequence is cut down to CDR3 DNA, 45 bases in frame from base 1. Stable Graves' hyperthyroidism was defined as no progression to ophthalmopathy during 18 months of follow-up. Hyperthyroidism patients were newly diagnosed, had a disease duration of under 2 months, and were aged 18 to 65 years. Exclusion was applied to patients with uncontrolled infections, other autoimmune diseases, pregnancy or lactation. Diagnoses were established on the basis of clinical symptoms, serum thyroxine and TRAb, thyroid ultrasound, and orbital computed tomography. Ficoll-Paque density gradient centrifugation was used to isolate PBMCs from approximately 10 ml of fresh peripheral blood. Trizol reagent was used to extract total RNA, and RNA quality was then checked on an Agilent 2100 Bioanalyzer.

What the research found in general, with its limitations: Most expanded thyroid clonotypes (frequency above 0.001) were also detected in blood, suggesting blood repertoires may reflect thyroid immune responses. In validation, the model predicted progression to ophthalmopathy a median of roughly 6.2 months before onset, with over 60% sensitivity and 72.22% specificity. No statistical method was used to set the sample size in advance, and investigators knew the group allocation. Ophthalmopathy was separated from stable hyperthyroidism by a 13 V-J signature model, with 87.88% sensitivity and 81% to 82% specificity obtained in cross-validation and 80%/75% obtained in testing.

Sequenced input: blood. The sequence joins TRBV6-1 to TRBJ2-3, with TRBD2 matching 9 junction bases. The sequence derives from a woman between 18 and 29 years old with Graves' hyperthyroidism. CDR3 loop: CASSEWSGGTDTQYF. The nucleotide sequence is given as TGTGCCAGCAGTGAATGGAGCGGGGGGACAGATACGCAGTATTTT.